These 27 T cell receptor beta chains were sequenced from one sample in a study of blood T cell repertoires in COVID-19. Here immunoSEQ multiplex PCR was the method, and the copy in TCRdb shows in-frame clones only, minus some. There are some 97,000 clones in the sample; 80% to 90% occur only once, and less than 3.5% lies in the top ten. The specimen sequenced was PBMCs or T cells enriched from blood (not recorded which). The receptors stem from a woman aged 45-59 years who had recovered from COVID-19.

The chain joins TRBV21-1 to TRBJ1-1; the table's TRBD1 call for D was not verified on the DNA. TRBV21-1 is designated a pseudogene. There are 14 residues in the CDR3. This CDR3 reads CASSKGGRVTEAFF. The CDR3, as DNA: TGTGCCAGCAGCAAAGGTGGCAGGGTAACTGAAGCTTTCTTT.

The sample holds a few counts of this clone. The genes are TRBV7-3 and TRBJ2-2, with 8 bases fitting TRBD2. The CDR3 is made up of 15 amino acids. CDR1 and CDR2 (germline): SGHTA, FQGTGA. The V and J ends lost 4 bases and 6 bases, in that order; junction bases with no gene match: 7. Here the CDR3 reads CASSSGGGRSGELFF. The CDR3 DNA is TGTGCCAGCAGCTCCGGCGGGGGGCGGTCCGGGGAGCTGTTTTTT.

The count of this clone is one. V is TRBV15 and J is TRBJ2-7; 10 nucleotides align to TRBD1. Germline CDR1 LNHNV, CDR2 YYDKDF (reference sequence). The J segment lost 6 bases and the V segment lost 3 bases, leaving 8 bases of the junction unmatched. This CDR3 comprises 15 residues. CDR3 residues: CATSRGLGTGVEQYF. DNA for the CDR3: TGTGCCACCAGCAGGGGACTTGGGACAGGGGTCGAGCAGTACTTC. The full variable domain, its missing parts supplied by reference TRBV15 and TRBJ2-7, is DAMVIQNPRYQVTQFGKPVTLSCSQTLNHNVMYWYQQKSSQAPKLLFHYYDKDFNNEADTPDNFQSRRPNTSFCFLDIRSPGLGDTAMYLCATSRGLGTGVEQYFGPGTRLTVT.

V gene TRBV9 combines with J gene TRBJ2-5, with D maybe TRBD1 (5 bases). V gave up 3 bases and J gave up 5 bases, with 11 bases separating them. The germline V gene encodes CDR1 SGDLS and CDR2 YYNGEE. This CDR3 is 13 amino acids long. CDR3 DNA sequence: TGTGCCAGCAGCGAAGGGGCGTTTGAGACCCAGTACTTC. Translating gives CASSEGAFETQYF.

V gene TRBV5-4 combines with J gene TRBJ2-7, with 8 bases aligning to TRBD2. This CDR3 has 14 amino acids. Per the germline V gene, CDR1 is SGHNT and CDR2 is YYREEE (reference sequence). Trimming removed 5 bases from V and 0 bases from J; junction bases left unmatched: 4. The CDR3 DNA sequence: TGTGCCAGCAGTTACGGACTAGCCTCCTACGAGCAGTACTTC. It yields the protein CASSYGLASYEQYF.

This clone has more than one count but fewer than ten. The chain employs TRBV6-5 and TRBJ2-2; 11 bases are a match to TRBD2. This CDR3 comprises 14 residues. Looked up from germline, CDR1 is MNHEY and CDR2 is SVGAGI. V lost 5 bases to trimming and J lost 7 bases; unmatched junction nucleotides: 3. CDR3 in amino acids: CASSLAGGVGELFF. CDR3 sequence (DNA): TGTGCCAGCAGTCTAGCGGGAGGCGTCGGGGAGCTGTTTTTT.

In its sample, this clone was seen a few times. The chain is built from TRBV19 and TRBJ1-1; 10 bases fit TRBD1. With 6 bases clipped from V and 3 bases from J, the junction kept 7 bases outside the gene matches. Looked up from germline, CDR1 is LNHDA and CDR2 is SQIVND (reference sequence). CDR3 length: 15 residues. The CDR3 DNA reads TGTGCCAGTAGACAAACCGGGACAGGGGACACTGAAGCTTTCTTT. It codes for CASRQTGTGDTEAFF.

The chain is built from TRBV28 and TRBJ1-2; 8 bases match TRBD1. Germline values: CDR1 MDHEN, CDR2 SYDVKM. V gave up 5 bases and J gave up 8 bases; unmatched junction bases: 13. The CDR3 is 15 residues long. The CDR3 is CASSREDRVGQGYTF. The DNA of the CDR3 is TGTGCCAGCAGTAGGGAGGACAGGGTCGGTCAGGGCTACACCTTC.

The chain is built from TRBV30 and TRBJ2-1; 9 bases are a match to TRBD1. Germline CDR1 and CDR2: GTSNPN and SVGIG (reference sequence). V lost 3 bases and J lost 2; bases outside the gene matches: 8. This CDR3 has 16 residues. In DNA form, the CDR3 reads TGTGCCTGGAGGGCCACAGGGGGCTTACCCTACAATGAGCAGTTCTTC. Translation: CAWRATGGLPYNEQFF.

The chain uses TRBV29-1 and TRBJ2-1, with TRBD1 matching over 11 bases. Trimming took 3 bases from V and 8 from J; bases not matched to a gene: 6. This CDR3 is 14 amino acids long. Germline V gene data show CDR1 as SQVTM and CDR2 as ANQGSEA. CDR3 in amino acids: CSVDRDRGSDEQFF. The CDR3 DNA follows: TGCAGCGTTGACCGGGACAGGGGGTCGGATGAGCAGTTCTTC.

V is TRBV7-2 and J is TRBJ2-7; D unclear. The CDR3 extends over 15 amino acids. CDR1 is SGHTA and CDR2 is FQGNSA in the germline V gene. Deletions cut 2 bases from V and 1 base from J, with 12 bases between. The CDR3 nucleotides are TGTGCCAGCAGCTTACTGAAGAGACAATCCTACGAGCAGTACTTC. It specifies CASSLLKRQSYEQYF. The entire variable domain, with the rest obtained from reference TRBV7-2 and TRBJ2-7, is as follows: GAGVSQSPSNKVTEKGKDVELRCDPISGHTALYWYRQSLGQGLEFLIYFQGNSAPDKSGLPSDRFSAERTGGSVSTLTIQRTQQEDSAVYLCASSLLKRQSYEQYFGPGTRLTVT.

The CDR3 is CSVEEHWAGDGYTF. CDR3 sequence (DNA): TGCAGCGTTGAAGAGCACTGGGCGGGGGATGGCTACACCTTC. The chain combines TRBV29-1 with TRBJ1-2; D is perhaps TRBD1 (5 bases). V dropped 0 bases and J dropped 6 bases, with 14 bases sitting between them. This CDR3 is 14 amino acids long. The germline V gene has CDR1 SQVTM and CDR2 ANQGSEA.

This clone was detected only once. This chain joins TRBV11-2 and TRBJ2-7; D may be TRBD1 (5 bases). CDR3 length equals 15 residues. CDR1 is SGHAT, CDR2 FQNNGV, per germline. V was trimmed by 1 base and J by 2 bases, leaving 12 bases between them. CDR3 nucleotides: TGTGCCAGCAGCTTAGTCGGTGACAGCACCTACGAGCAGTACTTC. Its translation: CASSLVGDSTYEQYF. Full variable domain (missing parts from reference TRBV11-2 and TRBJ2-7): EAGVAQSPRYKIIEKRQSVAFWCNPISGHATLYWYQQILGQGPKLLIQFQNNGVVDDSQLPKDRFSAERLKGVDSTLKIQPAKLEDSAVYLCASSLVGDSTYEQYFGPGTRLTVT.

The chain uses TRBV12-3 or TRBV12-4 and TRBJ1-2; D may be TRBD1 (5 bases). The ends were cut back, 1 base at V and 4 bases at J, with 7 bases in the middle. This CDR3 region has 13 residues. CDR3 in DNA: TGTGCCAGCAGTTTAGGGGGCGGCTATGGCTACACCTTC. This codes for CASSLGGGYGYTF.

This chain uses TRBV30 with TRBJ1-1; the D is unclear. Germline loops: CDR1 GTSNPN, CDR2 SVGIG (reference sequence). The CDR3 has 11 residues. Between the trimmed V and J ends, which lost 7 bases and 3 bases, there was a span of 9 bases. For the CDR3, the DNA is TGTGCCTCGGCGGGCTACACTGAAGCTTTCTTT. It encodes CASAGYTEAFF.

Concerning this clone: Distinct nucleotide sequences in the sample also encode this CDR3. This chain links TRBV6-5 with TRBJ1-2; D is undetermined. Looked up from germline, CDR1 is MNHEY and CDR2 is SVGAGI. CDR3 length: 13 amino acids. Trimming shortened V by 0 bases and J by 5 bases, and 7 bases separated the two germline ends. The CDR3 region is CASSYSGGYGYTF. CDR3 DNA: TGTGCCAGCAGTTACTCGGGAGGGTATGGCTACACCTTC.

The chain links TRBV15 to TRBJ2-5, with D possibly being TRBD2 (5 bases). V was clipped by 0 bases and J by 2 bases, with 16 bases between them. Per the germline V gene, CDR1 is LNHNV and CDR2 is YYDKDF (reference sequence). This CDR3 contains 17 residues. The CDR3 loop reads CATSRDDRETGQETQYF. As DNA, the CDR3 is TGTGCCACCAGCAGAGATGATAGGGAAACGGGGCAAGAGACCCAGTACTTC.

This chain connects TRBV19 to TRBJ1-5; 8 bases map to TRBD1. Trimming at V came to 4 bases and at J to 0 bases, leaving 2 bases not matched to a gene. The V gene's germline CDR1 is LNHDA and CDR2 SQIVND (reference sequence). The CDR3 runs 15 residues. The CDR3 nucleotides are TGTGCCAGTAGTAGGACAGGGTTTAGCAATCAGCCCCAGCATTTT. Translating gives CASSRTGFSNQPQHF.

The chain links TRBV18 to TRBJ1-1; no definite D call. The germline V gene has CDR1 KGHSH and CDR2 LQKENI. The CDR3 contains 13 residues. Deletions cut 3 bases from V and 4 bases from J, with 9 bases between. As DNA, the CDR3 is TGTGCCAGCTCACCGTCCAGACTCACTGAAGCTTTCTTT. Residues: CASSPSRLTEAFF.

This clone was observed once. V gene TRBV3-1 (or the pseudogene TRBV3-2) combines with J gene TRBJ1-2; 7 nucleotides align to TRBD1. V gave up 1 base and J gave up 0 bases; unmatched junction bases: 2. The CDR3 is 15 amino acids. The germline CDR1 and CDR2 sequences are LGHDT and YNNKEL (reference sequence). CDR3: CASSQGQGANYGYTF. For the CDR3, the DNA is TGTGCCAGCAGCCAAGGACAGGGAGCTAACTATGGCTACACCTTC.

The chain recombines TRBV27 with TRBJ2-3; 9 bases are a match to TRBD1. The V gene's germline CDR1 is MNHEY and CDR2 SMNVEV (reference sequence). Trimming at V came to 5 bases and at J to 2 bases, leaving 8 bases not matched to a gene. This CDR3 has 16 residues. Written as DNA, the CDR3 is TGTGCCAGCAGTCCGTTGCGGACAGGGGTCACAGATACGCAGTATTTT. Its protein is CASSPLRTGVTDTQYF.

The CDR3 here is CASSYSRGYEQYF. CDR3 DNA sequence: TGTGCCAGCAGTTACTCCAGGGGCTACGAGCAGTACTTC. This chain joins TRBV6-5 and TRBJ2-7, with TRBD1 as a possible D gene (6 bases). CDR1 is MNHEY, CDR2 SVGAGI, per germline. Deletions cut 0 bases from V and 3 bases from J, with 6 bases between. CDR3 length: 13 residues.

V gene TRBV4-2 combines with J gene TRBJ2-7, with 8 positions matching TRBD1. J was trimmed by 2 bases and V by 1 base; bases with no gene match: 4. The CDR3 loop spans 15 amino acids. The germline CDR1 and CDR2 sequences are LGHNA and YNFKEQ. DNA of the CDR3: TGTGCCAGCAGCCAAGTACAGGGGGGCACCTACGAGCAGTACTTC. Translating it yields CASSQVQGGTYEQYF.

This clone was observed a single time. The chain recombines TRBV25-1 with TRBJ2-2; 8 bases match TRBD1. Germline lookup yields CDR1 MGHDK and CDR2 SYGVNS. V lost 2 bases and J lost 1; bases outside the gene matches: 0. CDR3 length equals 15 residues. CDR3 DNA sequence: TGTGCCAGCAGTGAAGGGACAGGGAACACCGGGGAGCTGTTTTTT. Protein product: CASSEGTGNTGELFF.

The chain uses TRBV6-5 and TRBJ2-6; D not certain. This CDR3 comprises 15 residues. Germline V gene sequence: CDR1 MNHEY, CDR2 SVGAGI. Between the trimmed V and J ends, which lost 0 bases and 1 base, there was a span of 4 bases. The DNA of the CDR3 is TGTGCCAGCAGTTACTCGCGTTCTGGGGCCAACGTCCTGACTTTC. This translates into CASSYSRSGANVLTF.

The chain combines TRBV27 with TRBJ2-4; D is unresolved. Trimming cost V 2 bases and J 11 bases, with 13 bases left between them. Per the germline V gene, CDR1 is MNHEY and CDR2 is SMNVEV (reference sequence). This CDR3 is built from 13 residues. The CDR3 DNA follows: TGTGCCAGCAGTTTAACTCAGGCTAACTTTCAGTACTTC. It translates to CASSLTQANFQYF.

V and J are TRBV9 and TRBJ2-2, with 11 nucleotides matching TRBD2. With 0 bases clipped from V and 7 bases from J, the junction kept 2 bases outside the gene matches. Germline CDR1 SGDLS, CDR2 YYNGEE. CDR3 size: 15 residues. CDR3 in DNA: TGTGCCAGCAGCGTAGCACTAGCGGGAGTCGGGGAGCTGTTTTTT. Its translation: CASSVALAGVGELFF.